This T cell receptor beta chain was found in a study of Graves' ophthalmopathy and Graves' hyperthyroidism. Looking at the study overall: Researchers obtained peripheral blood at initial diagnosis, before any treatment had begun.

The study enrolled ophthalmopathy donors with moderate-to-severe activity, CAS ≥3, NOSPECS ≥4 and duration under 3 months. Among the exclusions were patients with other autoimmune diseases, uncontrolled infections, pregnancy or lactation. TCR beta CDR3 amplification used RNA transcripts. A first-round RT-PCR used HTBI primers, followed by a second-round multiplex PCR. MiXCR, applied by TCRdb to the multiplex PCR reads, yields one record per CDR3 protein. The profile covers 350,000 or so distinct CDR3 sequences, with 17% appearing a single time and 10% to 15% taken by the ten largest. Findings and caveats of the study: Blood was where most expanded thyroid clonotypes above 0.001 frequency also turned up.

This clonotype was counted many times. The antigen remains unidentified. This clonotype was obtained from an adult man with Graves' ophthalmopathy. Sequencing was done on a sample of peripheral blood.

In nucleotides, the CDR3 is TGTGCCACCAGCAGGGAACAGGGGGCCGAAGAGACCCAGTACTTC. Encoded protein: CATSREQGAEETQYF. V usage is TRBV15 and J usage is TRBJ2-5; 9 bases are shared with TRBD1. The ends lost 3 bases at V and 3 bases at J; junction bases unmatched: 5. Germline CDR1 is LNHNV and CDR2 is YYDKDF (reference sequence). CDR3 length equals 15 residues.